A selection of T cell receptor beta chains follows, all from one sample in a study of beta chain features in type 1 diabetes. Sequenced by immunoSEQ multiplex PCR; TCRdb stores in-frame clones only, minus some. The profile shows 400,000 or so clones, 8% to 10% of them singletons. Source material: central memory CD4+ T cells from blood. The receptors were gathered from a man in his thirties or forties with type 1 diabetes. The CDR3 runs from the conserved cysteine through the conserved F or W.

v_gene	j_gene	CDR3aa
TRBV28	TRBJ1-2	CASSSPMDGYTF
TRBV11-2	TRBJ1-2	CASSLDRNAGGYTF
TRBV7-2	TRBJ2-7	CASSRAGTTYEQYF
TRBV27	TRBJ1-5	CASSLSGGASNQPQHF
TRBV18	TRBJ2-7	CASSPQTGRTSAYEQYF
TRBV7-8	TRBJ1-3	CASSLVQSLSGNTIYF
TRBV28	TRBJ1-1	CASSVHDRAEAFF
TRBV4-3	TRBJ2-5	CASSRLAGALETQYF
TRBV5-1	TRBJ1-1	CASSTIQGARTSAEAFF
TRBV2	TRBJ1-2	CATVGQTSGGYTF
TRBV7-9	TRBJ2-1	CASSPRAGGVYNEQFF
TRBV4-2	TRBJ2-3	CASSQDARALFTDTQYF
TRBV21-1	TRBJ2-5	CASRRDREETQYF
TRBV5-6	TRBJ1-5	CASSSGFNQPQHF
TRBV13	TRBJ1-1	CASSDREGLGTEAFF
TRBV15	TRBJ1-4	CATSRPQGTVEKLFF
TRBV29-1	TRBJ2-2	CSGKRDRESTGELFF
TRBV5-1	TRBJ1-1	CASSLEMNTEAFF
TRBV10-3	TRBJ1-5	CAMGQGEEPQHF
TRBV7-2	TRBJ1-3	CASSLVTGINSGNTIYF
TRBV7-2	TRBJ2-3	CASKRTAGDTDTQYF
TRBV5-4	TRBJ2-1	CASSFPARFGNEQFF
TRBV7-3	TRBJ2-1	CASSSGTSRNEQFF
TRBV29-1	TRBJ2-5	CSVEDRLAGGPWETQYF
TRBV7-9	TRBJ2-5	CASSSGLAGKGQETQYF
TRBV9	TRBJ2-1	CASSVGQGAAEQFF
TRBV5-1	TRBJ2-4	CASSTDGTGENIQYF
TRBV2	TRBJ2-2	CASSEVLTGELFF
TRBV5-1	TRBJ2-1	CASSRTGLAGGTYTHEQFF
TRBV5-1	TRBJ2-1	CASSFRSAGGEQFF
TRBV10-3	TRBJ2-4	CAISESTGIAKNIQYF
TRBV9	TRBJ2-1	CASSVGGLAGPNNEQFF
TRBV9	TRBJ1-2	CASSPQGNYGYTF
TRBV5-1	TRBJ2-1	CASSLPGGYLNEQFF
TRBV28	TRBJ2-5	CASIPGGATEETQYF
TRBV30	TRBJ1-2	CAGRGEGHGYTF
TRBV5-1	TRBJ2-1	CASSQRGQGGGNEQFF
TRBV5-1	TRBJ2-1	CASSLQGPVDEQFF
TRBV28	TRBJ1-5	CASSSGQGDQPQHF
TRBV23-1	TRBJ2-3	CASSQDAAGFTDTQYF
TRBV4-2	TRBJ2-7	CASSQDASGGSGEQYF
TRBV7-9	TRBJ2-3	CASSFYTDTQYF
TRBV28	TRBJ1-5	CASSTPGRDHQPQHF
TRBV19	TRBJ2-3	CASRRGQATDTQYF